Below, 32 T cell receptor beta chains from the same sample are listed, as sequenced in a study of blood T cell repertoires in COVID-19. Measured with immunoSEQ multiplex PCR; TCRdb has only the in-frame clones, and not every one. The profile shows about 400,000 clones, 88% of them singletons. The sequenced sample was PBMCs or T cells enriched from blood (not recorded which). The receptors were sampled from a woman in her 40s with acute COVID-19.

V gene TRBV30 combines with J gene TRBJ1-3; tentatively, D is TRBD1 (6 bases). The CDR3 runs 15 residues. The germline V gene has CDR1 GTSNPN and CDR2 SVGIG (reference sequence). V was pared by 3 bases and J by 0 bases, with 12 bases between. CDR3 sequence reads: CAWRYRDISGNTIYF. CDR3 coding DNA: TGTGCCTGGAGGTACAGGGATATCTCTGGAAACACCATATATTTT.

This chain links TRBV5-1 with TRBJ2-7, with 7 bases matching TRBD1. V trimming: 4 bases; J trimming: 2 bases; junction bases outside the gene matches: 3. The CDR3 is 13 residues long. Germline V CDR1 and CDR2: SGHRS, YFSETQ. CDR3 sequence: CASSNTGAYEQYF. DNA for the CDR3: TGCGCCAGCAGCAACACAGGGGCCTACGAGCAGTACTTC.

This clone was recorded once. This chain links TRBV20-1 with TRBJ2-5; D possibly corresponds to TRBD2 (6 bases). CDR3 size: 10 residues. Germline V gene sequence: CDR1 DFQATT, CDR2 SNEGSKA (reference sequence). V was pared by 5 bases and J by 5 bases, with 6 bases between. CDR3 sequence: CSAGGETQYF. In DNA form, the CDR3 reads TGCAGTGCTGGGGGGGAGACCCAGTACTTC.

This chain connects TRBV12-3 or TRBV12-4 to TRBJ1-2, with 10 bases lining up with TRBD1. V gave up 5 bases and J gave up 8 bases; unmatched junction bases: 5. CDR3 size: 13 residues. The DNA of the CDR3 is TGTGCCAGCAGTGCCGGGACAGGGGACGGCTACACCTTC. It yields the protein CASSAGTGDGYTF.

The chain links TRBV18 to TRBJ1-4, with a weak D call TRBD1 (5 bases). CDR1 and CDR2 from the germline V gene are KGHSH and LQKENI. V was pared by 3 bases and J by 4 bases, with 12 bases between. This CDR3 spans 15 amino acids. The CDR3 sequence is CASSPRHDSNEKLFF. The CDR3 DNA sequence: TGTGCCAGCTCACCGAGACACGACAGTAATGAAAAACTGTTTTTT.

The chain recombines TRBV27 with TRBJ2-7; the D gene is possibly TRBD2 (6 bases). Germline loops: CDR1 MNHEY, CDR2 SMNVEV (reference sequence). The germline V and J ends were trimmed by 4 bases and 8 bases, with 24 bases remaining between them. This CDR3 is built from 16 residues. CDR3 coding DNA: TGTGCCAGCAGTTCGGATATAGGGTCTAGCCGGGGGAAGCAGTACTTC. It is translated as CASSSDIGSSRGKQYF.

This clone showed up just once. The chain has TRBV5-1 and TRBJ1-2, with D perhaps TRBD1 (5 bases). CDR1 and CDR2 from the germline V gene are SGHRS and YFSETQ. V gave up 4 bases and J gave up 4 bases, with 11 bases separating them. The CDR3 is 13 residues long. CDR3 residues: CASSPDIGYGYTF. The CDR3 DNA reads as TGCGCCAGCAGCCCGGACATTGGCTATGGCTACACCTTC.

The chain employs TRBV29-1 and TRBJ2-1, with D uncertain. V dropped 0 bases and J dropped 0 bases, with 9 bases sitting between them. Germline loops: CDR1 SQVTM, CDR2 ANQGSEA. The CDR3 is made up of 15 amino acids. The DNA for the CDR3 is TGCAGCGTTGAAGATGACACGAGCTCCTACAATGAGCAGTTCTTC. Translating gives CSVEDDTSSYNEQFF.

This clone was observed a single time. The chain employs TRBV19 and TRBJ2-7, with D perhaps matching TRBD2 (5 bases). In germline, CDR1 is LNHDA, CDR2 SQIVND (reference sequence). This CDR3 has 14 residues. V lost 5 bases to trimming and J lost 2 bases, with 13 bases between them. The CDR3 coding sequence is TGTGCCAGTAGTTCCGGTCGGGGAGCCTACGAGCAGTACTTC. As protein: CASSSGRGAYEQYF.

V is TRBV7-9 and J is TRBJ2-2; 8 bases align to TRBD1. The CDR3 runs 15 residues. Germline loops: CDR1 SEHNR, CDR2 FQNEAQ (reference sequence). The V segment lost 5 bases and the J segment 3 bases; nucleotides outside the gene matches: 5. The CDR3 spells CASSMDRVHTGELFF. The CDR3, as DNA: TGTGCCAGCAGCATGGACAGGGTACACACCGGGGAGCTGTTTTTT.

This rearrangement joins TRBV19 to TRBJ1-5, with D tentatively TRBD1 (5 bases). V lost 7 bases and J 0 bases, leaving 13 bases between the germline ends. CDR1 is LNHDA and CDR2 is SQIVND in the germline V gene (reference sequence). This CDR3 has 15 amino acids. The CDR3 DNA follows: TGTGCCAGTATGACAGATAAGTATAGCAATCAGCCCCAGCATTTT. Translating gives CASMTDKYSNQPQHF.

V usage is TRBV30 and J usage is TRBJ1-4; a possible D gene is TRBD1 (5 bases). CDR1 and CDR2 (germline): GTSNPN, SVGIG (reference sequence). CDR3 size: 11 residues. Trimming removed 8 bases from V and 7 bases from J, with 11 bases in between. Here the CDR3 reads CAGGRGEKLFF. CDR3 sequence (DNA): TGTGCCGGGGGGAGGGGTGAAAAACTGTTTTTT.

This clone has just a few counts. The chain couples TRBV10-3 to TRBJ1-1; TRBD1 might be the D (6 bases). The CDR3 is 13 amino acids. The V gene lost 5 bases and the J gene lost 5 bases, with 12 bases spanning the gap. The germline V gene has CDR1 ENHRY and CDR2 SYGVKD. CDR3: CAISSGAETEAFF. DNA for the CDR3: TGTGCCATCAGTTCAGGGGCAGAGACTGAAGCTTTCTTT.

This chain connects TRBV20-1 to TRBJ2-7, with 8 bases identical to TRBD2. The trim removed 3 bases at V and 2 bases at J, leaving 6 bases unmatched. The CDR3 length is 14 residues. Germline lookup yields CDR1 DFQATT and CDR2 SNEGSKA (reference sequence). The CDR3 nucleotides read TGCAGTGCTAGTCCCCCGGGACTAGCCTACGAGCAGTACTTC. Protein product: CSASPPGLAYEQYF.

The chain uses TRBV3-1 (or the pseudogene TRBV3-2) and TRBJ1-2; TRBD1 matches 11 bases. V shed 0 bases and J 3 bases; nucleotides not matched to a gene: 3. Per germline, CDR1 LGHDT and CDR2 YNNKEL (reference sequence). CDR3 size: 16 residues. CDR3 sequence (DNA): TGTGCCAGCAGCCAAGAGGACAGGGGGCTCGACTATGGCTACACCTTC. Translation gives CASSQEDRGLDYGYTF.

V and J are TRBV2 and TRBJ2-2; 8 nucleotides agree with TRBD1. Trimming at V came to 5 bases and at J to 1 base, leaving 9 bases not matched to a gene. The germline CDR1 and CDR2 sequences are SNHLY and FYNNEI. CDR3 size: 17 residues. CDR3 region: CASSPGQGYLNTGELFF. The CDR3, as DNA: TGTGCCAGCAGTCCCGGACAGGGCTACCTGAACACCGGGGAGCTGTTTTTT.

This chain uses TRBV5-1 with TRBJ1-2; D is unresolved. The V gene's germline CDR1 is SGHRS and CDR2 YFSETQ. This CDR3 is 13 amino acids long. Deletions cut 0 bases from V and 8 bases from J, with 11 bases between. In DNA, the CDR3 is TGCGCCAGCAGCTTGGGCGGGCCCGGAGGCTACACCTTC. Its protein is CASSLGGPGGYTF.

The J gene is TRBJ1-1, the V gene TRBV14, with a tentative D call TRBD1 (5 bases). Trimming pared 4 bases from V and 7 bases from J, leaving 19 bases between. Germline values: CDR1 SGHDN, CDR2 FVKESK. CDR3 length: 15 residues. The CDR3: CASSRSPDIRSEAFF. CDR3 in DNA: TGTGCCAGCAGCCGCTCCCCGGACATTCGAAGTGAAGCTTTCTTT.

The chain carries TRBV11-2 and TRBJ1-5, with 7 bases lining up with TRBD1. V was clipped by 3 bases and J by 4 bases; unmatched bases: 6. Per the germline V gene, CDR1 is SGHAT and CDR2 is FQNNGV. The CDR3 runs to 15 residues. CDR3 region: CASSLGTDPNQPQHF. The CDR3 DNA sequence: TGTGCCAGCAGCTTGGGGACAGATCCTAATCAGCCCCAGCATTTT.

The chain combines TRBV29-1 with TRBJ1-2; D is undetermined. Trimming cost V 4 bases and J 4 bases, with 16 bases left between them. The CDR3 extends over 14 amino acids. The germline CDR1 and CDR2 sequences are SQVTM and ANQGSEA. The CDR3 nucleotides are TGCAGCGTTGTGGCTACGGGGTTTGGCTATGGCTACACCTTC. It specifies CSVVATGFGYGYTF.

The chain has TRBV11-2 and TRBJ1-1; no reliable D call. Germline V gene sequence: CDR1 SGHAT, CDR2 FQNNGV. Trimming pared 3 bases from V and 1 base from J, leaving 6 bases between. The CDR3 extends over 13 amino acids. The CDR3, as DNA: TGTGCCAGCAGCTTTTTTCAGAACACTGAAGCTTTCTTT. Amino acid sequence: CASSFFQNTEAFF.

The chain recombines TRBV3-1 (or the pseudogene TRBV3-2) with TRBJ2-1, with D possibly matching TRBD2 (7 bases). The CDR3 totals 16 residues. V was trimmed by 0 bases and J by 12 bases, leaving 21 bases between them. Germline CDR1 LGHDT, CDR2 YNNKEL (reference sequence). CDR3 amino acids: CASSQDRGARINGQFF. CDR3 in DNA: TGTGCCAGCAGCCAAGATCGGGGGGCGAGAATAAACGGGCAGTTCTTC.

The chain employs TRBV27 and TRBJ2-7, with 9 bases identical to TRBD1. The CDR3 runs to 15 residues. Germline CDR1 reads MNHEY; CDR2 reads SMNVEV (reference sequence). After removal of 5 bases from V and 4 bases from J, the junction contained 9 bases not matched to a gene. In DNA form, the CDR3 reads TGTGCCAGCAGTCCCGCTGGGGGACAGGGATACGAGCAGTACTTC. Translating gives CASSPAGGQGYEQYF.

The chain carries TRBV27 and TRBJ1-1, with 10 bases matching TRBD1. Germline CDR1 and CDR2: MNHEY and SMNVEV (reference sequence). This CDR3 has 15 residues. J was trimmed by 5 bases and V by 4 bases; bases with no gene match: 7. The CDR3 region has the DNA TGTGCCAGCAGTTCCCAAGGGACAGGGGAGACTGAAGCTTTCTTT. Translation gives CASSSQGTGETEAFF.

The V gene is TRBV4-1, the J gene TRBJ2-1, with D perhaps TRBD1 (5 bases). This CDR3 has 14 residues. Looked up from germline, CDR1 is MGHRA and CDR2 is YSYEKL. The V end was cut by 1 base, the J end by 7 bases, with 11 bases between. The CDR3 nucleotides read TGCGCCAGCAGCCAAGTTCGTCCAGGGAATGAGCAGTTCTTC. Protein sequence: CASSQVRPGNEQFF.

This clone was seen just once. The genes are TRBV23-1 and TRBJ1-2; 8 bases agree with TRBD1. TRBV23-1 is an ORF, with its function uncertain. The CDR3 is made up of 12 amino acids. Trimming cost V 4 bases and J 8 bases; bases outside gene matches: 3. The CDR3 DNA is TGCGCCAGCAGTCGAGGACAGGGAGGCTACACCTTC. Protein sequence: CASSRGQGGYTF.

The gene calls are TRBV7-6 and TRBJ2-5; a possible D gene is TRBD1 (5 bases). The germline V and J ends were trimmed by 6 bases and 6 bases, with 20 bases remaining between them. Germline V lookup: CDR1 SGHVS, CDR2 FNYEAQ. The CDR3 runs 15 residues. The CDR3: CASSPDILHPKTQYF. The CDR3 DNA follows: TGTGCCAGCAGTCCGGACATACTACACCCCAAGACCCAGTACTTC.

A word on this clone: In the same sample, other DNA sequences code for this CDR3. The genes are TRBV18 and TRBJ1-2, with a weak D call TRBD1 (5 bases). Trimming cost V 6 bases and J 4 bases, with 12 bases left between them. The germline CDR1 and CDR2 sequences are KGHSH and LQKENI. The CDR3 extends over 13 amino acids. CDR3: CASSPDRAYGYTF. The CDR3 bases are TGTGCCAGCTCGCCCGACAGAGCCTATGGCTACACCTTC.

This chain joins TRBV6-6 and TRBJ1-4, with no clear D. Germline V gene lookup returns CDR1 MNHNY and CDR2 SVGAGI (reference sequence). The CDR3 is made up of 13 amino acids. The V and J ends lost 2 bases and 7 bases respectively, with 8 bases between them. The CDR3 nucleotides read TGTGCCAGCAGTTACCGCGTGTCTGAAAAACTGTTTTTT. Its protein is CASSYRVSEKLFF.

The V call is TRBV6-5, the J call TRBJ1-1, with 8 bases that match TRBD1. There are 15 residues in the CDR3. V was clipped by 4 bases and J by 11 bases; unmatched bases: 15. CDR1 and CDR2 from the germline V gene are MNHEY and SVGAGI. Here the CDR3 reads CASSSPPRTGRGAFF. The CDR3, as DNA: TGTGCCAGCAGTTCGCCTCCTCGGACAGGGAGAGGGGCTTTCTTT.

The J gene is TRBJ2-2, the V gene TRBV24-1; D perhaps matches TRBD2 (6 bases). Deletions cut 4 bases from V and 1 base from J, with 9 bases between. The CDR3 runs to 15 residues. Germline CDR1 and CDR2: KGHDR and SFDVKD. DNA of the CDR3: TGTGCCACCAGTGAGAGGAGGGGGAACACCGGGGAGCTGTTTTTT. Residues: CATSERRGNTGELFF.

The chain employs TRBV3-1 (or the pseudogene TRBV3-2) and TRBJ1-2; 8 bases are a match to TRBD1. CDR3 length: 14 amino acids. Germline V lookup: CDR1 LGHDT, CDR2 YNNKEL (reference sequence). V was pared by 4 bases and J by 6 bases, with 7 bases of the junction left unmatched. The CDR3 here is CASSLGTGLNGYTF. The DNA of the CDR3 is TGTGCCAGCAGCCTGGGGACAGGACTAAATGGCTACACCTTC.